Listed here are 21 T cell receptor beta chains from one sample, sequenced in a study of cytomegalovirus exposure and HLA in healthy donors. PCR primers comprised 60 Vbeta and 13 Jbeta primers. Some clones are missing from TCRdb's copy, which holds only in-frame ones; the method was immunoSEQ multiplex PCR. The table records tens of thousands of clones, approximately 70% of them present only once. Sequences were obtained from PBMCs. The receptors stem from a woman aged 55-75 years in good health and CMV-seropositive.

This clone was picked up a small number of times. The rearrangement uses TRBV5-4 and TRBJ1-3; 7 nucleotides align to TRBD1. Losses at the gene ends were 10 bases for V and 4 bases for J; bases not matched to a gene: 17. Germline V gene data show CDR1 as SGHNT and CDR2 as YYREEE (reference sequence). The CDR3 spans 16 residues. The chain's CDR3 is CASERQGVSGGNTIYF. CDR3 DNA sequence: TGTGCCTCCGAGAGGCAGGGGGTTTCAGGGGGAAACACCATATATTTT.

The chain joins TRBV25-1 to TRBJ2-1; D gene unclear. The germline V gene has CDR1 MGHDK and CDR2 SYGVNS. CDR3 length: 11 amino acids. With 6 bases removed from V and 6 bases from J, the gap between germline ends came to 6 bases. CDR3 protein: CASRKLNEQFF. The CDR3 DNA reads TGTGCCAGCAGAAAGCTCAATGAGCAGTTCTTC.

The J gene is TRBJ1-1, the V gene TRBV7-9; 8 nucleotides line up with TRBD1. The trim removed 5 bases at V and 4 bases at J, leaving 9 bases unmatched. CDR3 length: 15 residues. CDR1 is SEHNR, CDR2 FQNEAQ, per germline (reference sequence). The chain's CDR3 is CASSPLGQGGTEAFF. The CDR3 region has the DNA TGTGCCAGCAGCCCTCTCGGACAGGGAGGCACTGAAGCTTTCTTT.

The CDR3 region is CASKNTGTGFAGNTIYF. CDR3 DNA sequence: TGTGCCAGCAAAAATACCGGGACAGGGTTCGCTGGAAACACCATATATTTT. This chain links TRBV27 with TRBJ1-3; TRBD1 matches 9 bases. This CDR3 is built from 17 residues. The ends lost 7 bases at V and 2 bases at J; junction bases unmatched: 12. From germline, CDR1 is MNHEY and CDR2 SMNVEV (reference sequence).

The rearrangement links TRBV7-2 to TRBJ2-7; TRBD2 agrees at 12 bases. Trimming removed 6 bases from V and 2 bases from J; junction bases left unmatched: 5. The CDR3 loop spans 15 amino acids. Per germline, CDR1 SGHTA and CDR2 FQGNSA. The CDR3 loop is CASRNGLAGTYEQYF. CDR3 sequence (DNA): TGTGCCAGCAGAAACGGACTAGCGGGAACCTACGAGCAGTACTTC. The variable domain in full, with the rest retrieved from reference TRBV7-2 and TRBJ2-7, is GAGVSQSPSNKVTEKGKDVELRCDPISGHTALYWYRQSLGQGLEFLIYFQGNSAPDKSGLPSDRFSAERTGGSVSTLTIQRTQQEDSAVYLCASRNGLAGTYEQYFGPGTRLTVT.

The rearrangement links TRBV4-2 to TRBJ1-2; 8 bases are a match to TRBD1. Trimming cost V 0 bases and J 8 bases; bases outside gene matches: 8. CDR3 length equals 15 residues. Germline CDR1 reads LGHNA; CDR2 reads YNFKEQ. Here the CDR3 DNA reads TGTGCCAGCAGCCAAGATTCGGGCAGGGGGCAAGGCTACACCTTC. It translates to CASSQDSGRGQGYTF.

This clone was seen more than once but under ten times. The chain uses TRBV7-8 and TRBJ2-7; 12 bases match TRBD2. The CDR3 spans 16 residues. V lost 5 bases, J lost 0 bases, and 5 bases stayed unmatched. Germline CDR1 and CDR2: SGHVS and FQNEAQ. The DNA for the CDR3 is TGTGCCAGCAGCCTAACTAGCGGGGGGAGCTCCTACGAGCAGTACTTC. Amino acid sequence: CASSLTSGGSSYEQYF.

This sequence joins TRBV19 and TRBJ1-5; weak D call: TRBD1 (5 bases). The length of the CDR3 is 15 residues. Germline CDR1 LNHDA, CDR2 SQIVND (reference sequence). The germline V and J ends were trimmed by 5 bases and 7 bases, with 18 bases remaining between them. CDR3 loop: CASSVHRGLGQPQHF. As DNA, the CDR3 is TGTGCCAGTAGTGTCCACCGGGGGTTGGGACAGCCCCAGCATTTT.

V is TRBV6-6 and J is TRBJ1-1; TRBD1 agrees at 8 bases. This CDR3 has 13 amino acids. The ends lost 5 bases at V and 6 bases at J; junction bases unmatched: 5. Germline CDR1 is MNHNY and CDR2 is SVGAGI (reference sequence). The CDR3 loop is CASSKQGVAEAFF. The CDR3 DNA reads TGTGCCAGCAGTAAACAGGGGGTCGCTGAAGCTTTCTTT.

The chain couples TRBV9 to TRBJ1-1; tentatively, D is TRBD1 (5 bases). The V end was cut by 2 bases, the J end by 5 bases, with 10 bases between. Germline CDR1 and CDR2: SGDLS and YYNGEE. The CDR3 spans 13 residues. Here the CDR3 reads CASSVITGTEAFF. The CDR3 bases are TGTGCCAGCAGCGTGATTACAGGAACTGAAGCTTTCTTT. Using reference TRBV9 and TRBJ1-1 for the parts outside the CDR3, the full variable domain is DSGVTQTPKHLITATGQRVTLRCSPRSGDLSVYWYQQSLDQGLQFLIQYYNGEERAKGNILERFSAQQFPDLHSELNLSSLELGDSALYFCASSVITGTEAFFGQGTRLTVV.

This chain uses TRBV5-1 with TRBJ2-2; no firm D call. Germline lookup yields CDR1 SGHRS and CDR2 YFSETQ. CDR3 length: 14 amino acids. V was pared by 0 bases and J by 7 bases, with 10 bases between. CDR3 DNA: TGCGCCAGCAGCTTGGACGCTGGCGGCGGGGAGCTGTTTTTT. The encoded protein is CASSLDAGGGELFF. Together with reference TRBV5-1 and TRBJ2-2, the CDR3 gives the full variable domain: KAGVTQTPRYLIKTRGQQVTLSCSPISGHRSVSWYQQTPGQGLQFLFEYFSETQRNKGNFPGRFSGRQFSNSRSEMNVSTLELGDSALYLCASSLDAGGGELFFGEGSRLTVL.

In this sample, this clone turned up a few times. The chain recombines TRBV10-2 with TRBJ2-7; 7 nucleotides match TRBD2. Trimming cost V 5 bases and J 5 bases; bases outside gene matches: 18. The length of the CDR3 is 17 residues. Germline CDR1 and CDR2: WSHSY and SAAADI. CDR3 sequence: CASSRGWRAGEMDEQYF. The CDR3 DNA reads TGCGCCAGCAGTCGGGGGTGGAGGGCGGGGGAGATGGACGAGCAGTACTTC.

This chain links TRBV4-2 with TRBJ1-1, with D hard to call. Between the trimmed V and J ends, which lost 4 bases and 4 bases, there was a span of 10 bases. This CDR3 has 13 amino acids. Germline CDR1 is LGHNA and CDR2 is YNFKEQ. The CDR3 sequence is CASSPTEGTEAFF. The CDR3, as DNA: TGTGCCAGCAGCCCTACCGAGGGCACTGAAGCTTTCTTT.

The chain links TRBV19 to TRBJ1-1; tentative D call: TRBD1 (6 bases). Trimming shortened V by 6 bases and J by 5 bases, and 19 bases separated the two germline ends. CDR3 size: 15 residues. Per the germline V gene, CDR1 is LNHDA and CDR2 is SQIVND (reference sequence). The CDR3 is CASSFRGGQGTEAFF. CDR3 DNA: TGTGCCAGTAGCTTCCGGGGGGGTCAGGGGACTGAAGCTTTCTTT.

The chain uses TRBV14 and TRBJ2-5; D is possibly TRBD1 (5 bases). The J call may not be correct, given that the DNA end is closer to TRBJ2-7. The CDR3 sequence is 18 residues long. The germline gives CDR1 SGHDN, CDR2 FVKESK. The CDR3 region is CASSQDLWGTRTYYEQYF. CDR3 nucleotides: TGTGCCAGCAGCCAAGATCTCTGGGGCACACGTACCTACTACGAGCAGTACTTC.

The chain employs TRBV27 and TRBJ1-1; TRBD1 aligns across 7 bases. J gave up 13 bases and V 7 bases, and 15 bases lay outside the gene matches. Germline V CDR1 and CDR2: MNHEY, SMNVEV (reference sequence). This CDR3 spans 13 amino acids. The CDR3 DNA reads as TGTGCCAGCACCCAACAGGGGCCCAGTCCATTTTTCTTT. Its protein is CASTQQGPSPFFF.

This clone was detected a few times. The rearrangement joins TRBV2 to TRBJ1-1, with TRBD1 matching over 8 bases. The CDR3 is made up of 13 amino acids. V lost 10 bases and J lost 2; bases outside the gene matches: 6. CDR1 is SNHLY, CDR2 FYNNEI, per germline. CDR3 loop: CAIPTGVNTEAFF. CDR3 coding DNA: TGTGCCATCCCGACAGGGGTAAACACTGAAGCTTTCTTT.

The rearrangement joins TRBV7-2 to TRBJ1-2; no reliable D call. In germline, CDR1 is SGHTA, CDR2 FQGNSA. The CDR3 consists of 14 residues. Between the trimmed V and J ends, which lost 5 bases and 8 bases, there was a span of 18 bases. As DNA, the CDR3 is TGTGCCAGCAGCCTGGGTTCCGGCCCAGGCGGCTACACCTTC. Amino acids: CASSLGSGPGGYTF. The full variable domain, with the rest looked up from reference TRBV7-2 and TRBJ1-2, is GAGVSQSPSNKVTEKGKDVELRCDPISGHTALYWYRQSLGQGLEFLIYFQGNSAPDKSGLPSDRFSAERTGGSVSTLTIQRTQQEDSAVYLCASSLGSGPGGYTFGSGTRLTVV.

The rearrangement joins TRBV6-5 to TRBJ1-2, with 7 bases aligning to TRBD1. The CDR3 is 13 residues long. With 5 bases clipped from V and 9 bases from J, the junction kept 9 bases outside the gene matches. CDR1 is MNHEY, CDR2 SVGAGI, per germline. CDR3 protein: CASSLQDRTSYTF. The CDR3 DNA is TGTGCCAGCAGTCTTCAGGACAGGACGAGCTACACCTTC.

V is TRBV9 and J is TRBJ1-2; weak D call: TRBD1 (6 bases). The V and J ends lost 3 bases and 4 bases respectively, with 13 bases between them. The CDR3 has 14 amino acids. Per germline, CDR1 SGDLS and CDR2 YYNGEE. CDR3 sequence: CASSGPRGSYGYTF. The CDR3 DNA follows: TGTGCCAGCAGCGGACCAAGGGGGAGCTATGGCTACACCTTC. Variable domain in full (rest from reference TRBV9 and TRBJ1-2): DSGVTQTPKHLITATGQRVTLRCSPRSGDLSVYWYQQSLDQGLQFLIQYYNGEERAKGNILERFSAQQFPDLHSELNLSSLELGDSALYFCASSGPRGSYGYTFGSGTRLTVV.

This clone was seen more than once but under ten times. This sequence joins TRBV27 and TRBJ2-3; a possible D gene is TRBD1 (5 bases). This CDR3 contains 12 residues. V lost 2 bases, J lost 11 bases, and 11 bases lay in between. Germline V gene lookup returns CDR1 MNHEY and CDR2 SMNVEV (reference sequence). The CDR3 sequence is CASSLIGQMQYF. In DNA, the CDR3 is TGTGCCAGCAGTTTAATTGGACAAATGCAGTATTTT.